The text below deals with one T cell receptor (beta chain). Its antigen is currently unknown. CDR3 length: 13 amino acids. CDR1 and CDR2 from the germline V gene are KGHSH and LQKENI. V gave up 6 bases and J gave up 8 bases, with 16 bases separating them. Within the ViraFEST assay, antigen-specific CD4+ T cells underwent expansion with viral peptide pools prior to sequencing. Culture proceeded for 9 to 11 days, and CD4+ T cells were then isolated. PBMC were cultured at about 2 million per well with 10 IU/ml IL-2 and around 9.2 ug/ml peptides. Produced via immunoSEQ multiplex PCR; TCRdb's table is partial and in-frame only. Of roughly 20,000 clones listed, approximately 63% are singletons. The entry originates in a study of vaccination effects on CD4 cells after COVID-19. Whole-study findings and limits: Only a single clone (1 of 255 vaccine-induced clones in healthy vaccinees) cross-reacted with common cold coronaviruses. Among infection- and vaccine-induced clones, marked clonal contraction occurred late after vaccination.

This receptor was taken from a human donor who received a COVID-19 vaccine. Sequenced here: CD4+ T cells from PBMCs cultured with HCoV-229E spike peptides, sampled before COVID-19 vaccination. This rearrangement joins TRBV18 to TRBJ1-1; D remains ambiguous. As DNA, the CDR3 is TGTGCCAGCTCTCAGAACAAGGATTCCGAAGCTTTCTTT. Translated, it gives CASSQNKDSEAFF. The full variable domain, in which reference TRBV18 and TRBJ1-1 provide the parts outside the CDR3, is NAGVMQNPRHLVRRRGQEARLRCSPMKGHSHVYWYRQLPEEGLKFMVYLQKENIIDESGMPKERFSAEFPKEGPSILRIQQVVRGDSAAYFCASSQNKDSEAFFGQGTRLTVV.